A single T cell receptor beta chain is shown here with its context. The data originate from a study of blood T cell repertoires in COVID-19. About the research overall: Specimens from acute and convalescent COVID-19 originated in the United States, Italy and Spain. In each case, the material was cDNA or gDNA derived from T cells, B-cell-depleted T cells, or PBMCs.

CDR3 length: 13 residues. The V end was cut by 11 bases, the J end by 0 bases, with 12 bases between. The germline gives CDR1 MNHEY, CDR2 SVGAGI. As processed by the authors: Reference gene primer amplification yielded estimated nucleated cell counts. Sequencing used immunoSEQ multiplex PCR; TCRdb keeps in-frame clones, though not all of them. V and J calls and clone size are as listed in that table; D and trimming were resolved from the DNA. The repertoire has 70,000 to 100,000 clones, around nine tenths of them found once; the top ten carry more than 1.5%. This chain connects TRBV6-5 to TRBJ2-3; D remains ambiguous. The clonotype was recovered from a man in his sixties with acute or convalescent COVID-19. Input material: peripheral blood. The CDR3 bases are TGTGCCGCCTTAGCCGCCAGCACAGATACGCAGTATTTT. It specifies CAALAASTDTQYF.